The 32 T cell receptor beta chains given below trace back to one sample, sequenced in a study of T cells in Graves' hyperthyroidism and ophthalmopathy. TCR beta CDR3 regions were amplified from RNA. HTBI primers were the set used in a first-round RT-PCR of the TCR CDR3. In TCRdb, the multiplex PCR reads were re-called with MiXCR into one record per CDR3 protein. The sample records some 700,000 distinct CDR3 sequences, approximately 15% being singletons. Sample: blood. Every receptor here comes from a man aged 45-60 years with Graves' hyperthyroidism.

CDR3 sequence reads: CASSPSGQGYTGELFF. The CDR3 DNA sequence: TGCGCCAGCAGCCCTTCGGGACAGGGGTACACCGGGGAGCTGTTTTTT. The rearrangement joins TRBV5-1 to TRBJ2-2; TRBD1 agrees at 10 bases. CDR1 SGHRS and CDR2 YFSETQ come from the germline V gene. The CDR3 extends over 16 amino acids. The V segment lost 4 bases and the J segment 3 bases; nucleotides outside the gene matches: 6.

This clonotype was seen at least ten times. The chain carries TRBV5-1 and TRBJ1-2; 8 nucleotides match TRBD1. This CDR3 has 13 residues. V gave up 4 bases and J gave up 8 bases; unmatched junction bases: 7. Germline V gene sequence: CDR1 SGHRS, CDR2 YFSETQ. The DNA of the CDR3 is TGCGCCAGCAGCCCCTGGACAGGGTACGGCTACACCTTC. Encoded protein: CASSPWTGYGYTF.

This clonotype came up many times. As DNA, the CDR3 is TGTGCCAGCAGCTTTATATCTGAGTCCTCCTATGGCTACACCTTC. Translating it yields CASSFISESSYGYTF. The chain links TRBV11-2 to TRBJ1-2; D unclear. V was cut by 3 bases and J by 4 bases, with 15 bases left in between. Germline lookup yields CDR1 SGHAT and CDR2 FQNNGV. The CDR3 is made up of 15 amino acids.

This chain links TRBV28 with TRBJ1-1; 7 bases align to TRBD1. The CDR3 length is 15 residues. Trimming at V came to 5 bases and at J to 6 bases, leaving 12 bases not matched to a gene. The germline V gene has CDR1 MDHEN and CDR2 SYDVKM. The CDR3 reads CASSKNRGGSAEAFF. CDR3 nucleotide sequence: TGTGCCAGCAGTAAAAACAGGGGAGGTTCTGCTGAAGCTTTCTTT.

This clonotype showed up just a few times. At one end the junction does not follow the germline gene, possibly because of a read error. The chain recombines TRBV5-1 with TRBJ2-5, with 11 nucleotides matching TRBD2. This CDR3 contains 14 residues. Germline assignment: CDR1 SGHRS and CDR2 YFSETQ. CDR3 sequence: CAGSLLAGEGTQYF. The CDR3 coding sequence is TGCGCCGGCAGCTTACTAGCGGGAGAGGGGACCCAGTACTTC. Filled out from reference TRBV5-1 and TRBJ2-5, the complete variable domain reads KAGVTQTPRYLIKTRGQQVTLSCSPISGHRSVSWYQQTPGQGLQFLFEYFSETQRNKGNFPGRFSGRQFSNSRSEMNVSTLELGDSALYLCAGSLLAGEGTQYFGPGTRLLVL.

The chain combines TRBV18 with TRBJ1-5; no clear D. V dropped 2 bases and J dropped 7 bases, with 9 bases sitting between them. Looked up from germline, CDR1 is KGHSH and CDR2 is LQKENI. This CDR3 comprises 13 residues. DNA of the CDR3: TGTGCCAGCTCACCAGGGTCGCGACAGCCCCAGCATTTT. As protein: CASSPGSRQPQHF.

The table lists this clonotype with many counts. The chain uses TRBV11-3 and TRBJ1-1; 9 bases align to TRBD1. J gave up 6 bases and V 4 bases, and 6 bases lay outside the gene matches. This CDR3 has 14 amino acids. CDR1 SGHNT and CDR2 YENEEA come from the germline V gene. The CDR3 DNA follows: TGTGCCAGCAGCTCGACAGGGGGAGAAGCTGAAGCTTTCTTT. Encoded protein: CASSSTGGEAEAFF. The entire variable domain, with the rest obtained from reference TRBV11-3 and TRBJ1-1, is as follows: EAGVVQSPRYKIIEKKQPVAFWCNPISGHNTLYWYLQNLGQGPELLIRYENEEAVDDSQLPKDRFSAERLKGVDSTLKIQPAELGDSAVYLCASSSTGGEAEAFFGQGTRLTVV.

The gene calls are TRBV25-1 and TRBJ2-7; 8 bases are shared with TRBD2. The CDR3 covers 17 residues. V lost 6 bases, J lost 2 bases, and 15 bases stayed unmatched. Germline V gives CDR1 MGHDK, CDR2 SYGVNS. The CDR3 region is CASSSQAGSGNPYEQYF. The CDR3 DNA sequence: TGTGCCAGCAGCTCCCAGGCTGGTAGCGGGAACCCCTACGAGCAGTACTTC.

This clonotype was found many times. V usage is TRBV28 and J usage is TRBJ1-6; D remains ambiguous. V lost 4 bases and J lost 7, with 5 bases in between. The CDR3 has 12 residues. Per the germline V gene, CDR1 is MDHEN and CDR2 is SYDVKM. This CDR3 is CASSSSNSPLHF. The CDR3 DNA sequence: TGTGCCAGCAGTTCGTCAAATTCACCCCTCCACTTT.

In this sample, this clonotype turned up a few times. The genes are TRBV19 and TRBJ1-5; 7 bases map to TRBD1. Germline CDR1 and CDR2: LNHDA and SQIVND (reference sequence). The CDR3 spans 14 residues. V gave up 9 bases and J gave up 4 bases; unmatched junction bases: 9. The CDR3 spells CASHGTAWNQPQHF. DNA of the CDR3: TGTGCCAGCCACGGGACAGCCTGGAATCAGCCCCAGCATTTT.

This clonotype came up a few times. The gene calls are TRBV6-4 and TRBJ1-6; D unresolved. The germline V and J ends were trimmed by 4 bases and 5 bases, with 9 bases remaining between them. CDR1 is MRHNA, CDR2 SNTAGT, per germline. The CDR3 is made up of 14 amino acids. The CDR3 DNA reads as TGTGCCAGCAGTGCATTGAGGGATAATTCACCCCTCCACTTT. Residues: CASSALRDNSPLHF.

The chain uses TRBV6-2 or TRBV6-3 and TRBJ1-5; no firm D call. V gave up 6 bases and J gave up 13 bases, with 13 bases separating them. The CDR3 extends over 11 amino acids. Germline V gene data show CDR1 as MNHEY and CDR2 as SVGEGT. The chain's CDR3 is CASRSAGTQHF. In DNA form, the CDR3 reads TGTGCCAGCAGAAGTGCCGGCACGCAGCATTTT.

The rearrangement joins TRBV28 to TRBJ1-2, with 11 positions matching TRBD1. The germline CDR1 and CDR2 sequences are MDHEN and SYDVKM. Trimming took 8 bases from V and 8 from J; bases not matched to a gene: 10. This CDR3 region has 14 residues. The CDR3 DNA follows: TGTGCCAGCCAATATTGGACAGGGGGCTACGGCTACACCTTC. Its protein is CASQYWTGGYGYTF.

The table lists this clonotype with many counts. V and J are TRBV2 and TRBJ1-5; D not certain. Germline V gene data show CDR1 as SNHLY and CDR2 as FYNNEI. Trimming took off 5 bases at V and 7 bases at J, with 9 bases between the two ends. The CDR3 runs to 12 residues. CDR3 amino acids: CASSTVRQPQHF. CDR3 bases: TGTGCCAGCAGTACGGTACGGCAGCCCCAGCATTTT.

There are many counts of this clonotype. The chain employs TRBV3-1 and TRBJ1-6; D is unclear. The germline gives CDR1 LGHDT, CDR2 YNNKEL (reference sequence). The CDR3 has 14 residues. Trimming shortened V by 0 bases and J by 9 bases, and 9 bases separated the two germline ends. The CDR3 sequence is CASSQDKNGSPLHF. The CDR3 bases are TGTGCCAGCAGCCAAGATAAAAACGGTTCACCCCTCCACTTT.

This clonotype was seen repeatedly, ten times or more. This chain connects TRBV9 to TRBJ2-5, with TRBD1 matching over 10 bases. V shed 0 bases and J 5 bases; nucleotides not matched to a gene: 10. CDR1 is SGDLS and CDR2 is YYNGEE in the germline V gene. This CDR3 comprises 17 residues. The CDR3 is CASSVEATGGSLETQYF. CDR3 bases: TGTGCCAGCAGCGTAGAAGCGACAGGGGGCTCGTTGGAGACCCAGTACTTC.

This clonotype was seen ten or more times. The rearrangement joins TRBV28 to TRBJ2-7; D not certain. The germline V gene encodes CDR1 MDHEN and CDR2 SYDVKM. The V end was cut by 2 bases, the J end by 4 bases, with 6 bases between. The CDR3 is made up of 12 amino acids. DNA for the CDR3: TGTGCCAGCAGTTTAGGGTGGTACGAGCAGTACTTC. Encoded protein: CASSLGWYEQYF.

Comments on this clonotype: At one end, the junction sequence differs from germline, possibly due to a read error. The DNA of the CDR3 is TGTGCCTGCAGTTCAAGGACTAGCGGGAGAACAGATACGCAGTATTTT. Protein: CACSSRTSGRTDTQYF. The chain has TRBV27 and TRBJ2-3; the match to TRBD2 covers 13 bases. CDR1 and CDR2 (germline): MNHEY, SMNVEV (reference sequence). The length of the CDR3 is 16 residues.

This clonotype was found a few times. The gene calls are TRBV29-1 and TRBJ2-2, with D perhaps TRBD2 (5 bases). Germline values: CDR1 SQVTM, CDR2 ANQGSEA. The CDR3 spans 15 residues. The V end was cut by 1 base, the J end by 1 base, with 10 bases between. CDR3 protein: CSVEAAGMNTGELFF. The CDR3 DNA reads TGCAGCGTTGAAGCGGCGGGCATGAACACCGGGGAGCTGTTTTTT.

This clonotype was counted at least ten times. CDR3 protein: CSATGALNEQFF. The DNA for the CDR3 is TGCAGTGCTACCGGGGCCCTAAATGAGCAGTTCTTC. This chain joins TRBV20-1 and TRBJ2-1; the D call may be TRBD1 or TRBD2 (5 bases each). Trimming stripped 4 bases from V and 7 bases from J, with 11 bases between. CDR1 and CDR2 (germline): DFQATT, SNEGSKA (reference sequence). The CDR3 contains 12 residues.

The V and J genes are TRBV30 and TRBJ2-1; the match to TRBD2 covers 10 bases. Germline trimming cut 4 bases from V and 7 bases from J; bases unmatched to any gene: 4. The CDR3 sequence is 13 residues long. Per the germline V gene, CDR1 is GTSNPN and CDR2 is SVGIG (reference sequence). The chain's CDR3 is CAWTSGSGNEQFF. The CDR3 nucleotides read TGTGCCTGGACTAGCGGGAGTGGGAATGAGCAGTTCTTC.

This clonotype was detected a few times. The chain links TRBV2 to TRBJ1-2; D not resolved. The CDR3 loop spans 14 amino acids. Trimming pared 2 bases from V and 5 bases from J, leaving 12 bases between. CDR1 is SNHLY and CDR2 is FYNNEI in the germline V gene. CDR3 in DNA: TGTGCCAGCAGTGAAAGCGGGCCTGCATATGGCTACACCTTC. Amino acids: CASSESGPAYGYTF.

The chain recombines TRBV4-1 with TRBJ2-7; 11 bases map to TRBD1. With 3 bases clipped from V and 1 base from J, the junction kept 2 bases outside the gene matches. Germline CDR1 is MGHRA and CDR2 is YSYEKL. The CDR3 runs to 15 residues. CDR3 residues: CASSHGTGGSYEQYF. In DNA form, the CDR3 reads TGCGCCAGCAGCCACGGGACAGGGGGGTCCTACGAGCAGTACTTC.

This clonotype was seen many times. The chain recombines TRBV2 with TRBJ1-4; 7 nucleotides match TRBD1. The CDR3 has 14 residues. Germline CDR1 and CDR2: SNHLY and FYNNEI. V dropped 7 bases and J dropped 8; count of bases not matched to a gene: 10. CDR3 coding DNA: TGTGCCAGCACTATGACAGGGAATAGCGAAAAACTGTTTTTT. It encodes CASTMTGNSEKLFF.

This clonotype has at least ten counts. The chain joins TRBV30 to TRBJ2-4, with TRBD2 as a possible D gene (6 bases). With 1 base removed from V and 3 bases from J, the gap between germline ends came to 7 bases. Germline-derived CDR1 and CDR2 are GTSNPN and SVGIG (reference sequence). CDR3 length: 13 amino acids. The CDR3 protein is CAWSAGDKNIQYF. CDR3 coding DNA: TGTGCCTGGAGTGCGGGGGACAAAAACATTCAGTACTTC.

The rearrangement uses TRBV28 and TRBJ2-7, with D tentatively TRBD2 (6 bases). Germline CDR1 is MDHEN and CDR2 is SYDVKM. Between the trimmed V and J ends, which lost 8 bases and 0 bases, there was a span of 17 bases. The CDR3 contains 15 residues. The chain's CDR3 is CASGTPPTSSYEQYF. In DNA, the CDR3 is TGTGCCAGCGGGACTCCCCCGACGAGCTCCTACGAGCAGTACTTC.

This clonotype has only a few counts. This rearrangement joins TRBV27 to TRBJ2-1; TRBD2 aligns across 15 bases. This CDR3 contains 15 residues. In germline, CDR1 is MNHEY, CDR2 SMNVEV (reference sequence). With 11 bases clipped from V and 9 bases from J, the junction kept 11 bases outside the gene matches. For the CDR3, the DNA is TGTGCCGGCACCCACGGGACTAGCGGGAGGACTGAGCAGTTCTTC. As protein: CAGTHGTSGRTEQFF.

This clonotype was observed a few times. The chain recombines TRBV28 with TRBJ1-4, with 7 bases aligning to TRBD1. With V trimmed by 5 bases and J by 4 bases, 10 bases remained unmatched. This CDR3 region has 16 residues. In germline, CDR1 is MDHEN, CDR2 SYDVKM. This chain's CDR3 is CASSNPMTGYNEKLFF. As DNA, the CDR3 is TGTGCCAGCAGTAATCCTATGACAGGGTATAATGAAAAACTGTTTTTT.

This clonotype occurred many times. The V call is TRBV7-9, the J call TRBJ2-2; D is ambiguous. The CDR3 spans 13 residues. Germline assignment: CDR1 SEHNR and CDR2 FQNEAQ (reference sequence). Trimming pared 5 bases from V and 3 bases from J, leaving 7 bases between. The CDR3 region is CASSQRDTGELFF. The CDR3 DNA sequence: TGTGCCAGCAGCCAAAGGGACACCGGGGAGCTGTTTTTT.

The CDR3 spells CASSTSSGTIYEQYF. CDR3 DNA: TGTGCCAGCAGTACCTCTTCCGGGACTATCTACGAGCAGTACTTC. The chain combines TRBV6-1 with TRBJ2-7, with 7 nucleotides matching TRBD2. Germline V gene sequence: CDR1 MNHNS, CDR2 SASEGT. CDR3 size: 15 residues. V gave up 5 bases and J gave up 3 bases; unmatched junction bases: 10.

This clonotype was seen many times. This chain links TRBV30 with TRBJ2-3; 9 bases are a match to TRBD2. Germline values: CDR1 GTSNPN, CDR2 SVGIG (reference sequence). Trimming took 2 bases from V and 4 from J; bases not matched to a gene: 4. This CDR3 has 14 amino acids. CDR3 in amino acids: CAWSSSGIPDTQYF. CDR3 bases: TGTGCCTGGAGTTCTAGCGGGATACCAGATACGCAGTATTTT.

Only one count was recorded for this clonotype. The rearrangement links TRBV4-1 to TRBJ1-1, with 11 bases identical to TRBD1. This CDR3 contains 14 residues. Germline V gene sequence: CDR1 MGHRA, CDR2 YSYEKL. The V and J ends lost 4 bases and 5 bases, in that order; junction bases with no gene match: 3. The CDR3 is CASSRGQGVTEAFF. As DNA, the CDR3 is TGCGCCAGCAGCCGGGGACAGGGGGTTACTGAAGCTTTCTTT.